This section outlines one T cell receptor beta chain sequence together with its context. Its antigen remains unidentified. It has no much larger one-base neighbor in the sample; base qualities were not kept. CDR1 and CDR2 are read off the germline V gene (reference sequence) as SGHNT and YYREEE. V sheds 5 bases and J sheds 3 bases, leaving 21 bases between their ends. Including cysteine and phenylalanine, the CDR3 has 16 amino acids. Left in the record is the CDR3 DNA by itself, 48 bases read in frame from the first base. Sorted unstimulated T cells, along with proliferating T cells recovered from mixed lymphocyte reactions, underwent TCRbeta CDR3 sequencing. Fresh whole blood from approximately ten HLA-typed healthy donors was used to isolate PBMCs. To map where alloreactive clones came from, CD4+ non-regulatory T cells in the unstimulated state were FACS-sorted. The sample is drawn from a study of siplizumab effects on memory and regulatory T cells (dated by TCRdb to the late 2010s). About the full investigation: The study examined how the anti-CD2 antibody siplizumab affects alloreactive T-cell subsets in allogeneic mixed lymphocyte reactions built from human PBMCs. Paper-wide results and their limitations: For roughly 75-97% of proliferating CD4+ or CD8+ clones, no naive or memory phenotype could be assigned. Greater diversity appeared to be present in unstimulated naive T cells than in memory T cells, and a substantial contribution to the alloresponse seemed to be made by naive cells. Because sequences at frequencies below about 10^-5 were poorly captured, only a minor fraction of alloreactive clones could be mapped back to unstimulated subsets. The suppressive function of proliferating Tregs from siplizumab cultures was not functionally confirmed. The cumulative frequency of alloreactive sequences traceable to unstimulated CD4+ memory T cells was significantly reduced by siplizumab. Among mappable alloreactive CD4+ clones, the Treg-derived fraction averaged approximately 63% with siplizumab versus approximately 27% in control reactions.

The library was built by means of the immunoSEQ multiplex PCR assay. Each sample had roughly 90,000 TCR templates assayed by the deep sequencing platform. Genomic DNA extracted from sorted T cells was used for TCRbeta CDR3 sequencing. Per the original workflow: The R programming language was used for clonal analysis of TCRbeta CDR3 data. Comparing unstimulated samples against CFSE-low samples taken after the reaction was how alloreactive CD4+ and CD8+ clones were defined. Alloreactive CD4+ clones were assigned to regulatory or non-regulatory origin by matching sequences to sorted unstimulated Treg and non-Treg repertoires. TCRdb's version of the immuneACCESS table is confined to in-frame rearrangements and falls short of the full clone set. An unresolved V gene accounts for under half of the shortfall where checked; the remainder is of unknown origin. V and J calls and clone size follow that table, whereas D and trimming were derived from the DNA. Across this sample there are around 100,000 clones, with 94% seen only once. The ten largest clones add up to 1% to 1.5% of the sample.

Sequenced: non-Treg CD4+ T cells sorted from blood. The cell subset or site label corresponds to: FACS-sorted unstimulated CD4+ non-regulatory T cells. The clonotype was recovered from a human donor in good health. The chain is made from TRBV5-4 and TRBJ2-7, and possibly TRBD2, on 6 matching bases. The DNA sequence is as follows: TGTGCCAGCAGACTCTTAGAGGGAGGAAGTTTCTACGAGCAGTACTTC. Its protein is CASRLLEGGSFYEQYF.